The 31 T cell receptor delta chains below come from one sample, sequenced in a study of delta chains in infants with herpesvirus infections. Reverse transcription of PBMC RNA used primers specific for the gamma and delta chains. TCRdb reprocessed the RT-PCR reads through CATT. The sample shows just under 1,500 delta-chain clones, 25% to 30% of them seen only once. Sequenced here: peripheral blood, sampled at time point 1 of longitudinal follow-up. The receptors stem from a human donor who was a Ugandan infant, either HIV-exposed or HIV-unexposed (not recorded which).

This clone turned up a few times. V gene TRDV1 combines with J gene TRDJ1; 8 nucleotides line up with TRDD3. The CDR3 has 19 residues. The germline CDR1 and CDR2 sequences are TSWWSYY and QGS. The J segment lost 4 bases and the V segment lost 2 bases, leaving 18 bases of the junction unmatched. CDR3 DNA: TGTGCTCTTGGGGAAGCCCTACGAAGGGATACGCATAGGGTCGATAAACTCATCTTT. It specifies CALGEALRRDTHRVDKLIF.

There are a few counts of this clone. The chain has TRDV1 and TRDJ1; TRDD3 aligns across 8 bases. The germline V gene encodes CDR1 TSWWSYY and CDR2 QGS. The CDR3 runs to 16 residues. Trimming at V came to 5 bases and at J to 3 bases, leaving 11 bases not matched to a gene. CDR3 DNA sequence: TGTGCTCTTGGGTCCTGGGGACTGGGGGTCGCCGATAAACTCATCTTT. As protein: CALGSWGLGVADKLIF.

This rearrangement joins TRDV1 to TRDJ1; 9 nucleotides match TRDD3. Germline values: CDR1 TSWWSYY, CDR2 QGS. J lost 3 bases, V lost 2 bases, and 16 bases had no gene match. This CDR3 has 19 amino acids. In DNA form, the CDR3 reads TGTGCTCTTGGGGAAGTTATGGGCTATCTGGGGGATTGTTCCGATAAACTCATCTTT. As protein: CALGEVMGYLGDCSDKLIF.

The chain has TRDV1 and TRDJ1; 7 bases fit TRDD3. Germline CDR1 TSWWSYY, CDR2 QGS. The CDR3 runs 19 residues. V shed 0 bases, J shed 2 bases, and the junction held 15 bases outside the gene matches. CDR3 sequence: CALGELLMVDTRSTDKLIF. DNA of the CDR3: TGTGCTCTTGGGGAACTATTAATGGTGGATACGCGTAGTACCGATAAACTCATCTTT.

Only a few counts were recorded for this clone. The J gene is TRDJ1, the V gene TRDV1, with 9 bases fitting TRDD3. Germline V gene sequence: CDR1 TSWWSYY, CDR2 QGS. CDR3 size: 24 residues. J lost 0 bases, V lost 0 bases, and 26 bases had no gene match. In DNA form, the CDR3 reads TGTGCTCTTGGGGAACTAGCCCCCTCTGCGGTGGGGGTACTGGGGGACCGGTACACCGATAAACTCATCTTT. This encodes CALGELAPSAVGVLGDRYTDKLIF.

Comments on this clone: One end of the junction is discordant with germline, which a read error may explain. The rearrangement uses TRDV1 and TRDJ1; D may correspond to TRDD2 or TRDD3 (6 bases each). The CDR3 consists of 18 residues. In germline, CDR1 is TSWWSYY, CDR2 QGS. The CDR3 DNA follows: TGTGCTCTTGGGGAAAATCCTACTCCCCTGGGGTACACCGATAAAATCATCTTT. Translation gives CALGENPTPLGYTDKIIF.

The chain uses TRDV1 and TRDJ1, with a tentative D call TRDD3 (5 bases). The CDR3 is made up of 22 amino acids. Germline V gene sequence: CDR1 TSWWSYY, CDR2 QGS. The V end lost 0 bases, the J end lost 0 bases, and 29 bases lay between the germline ends. CDR3 coding DNA: TGTGCTCTTGGGGAACTGGGACCCCCTAGGCCCTCGGGGGCCGCGTACACCGATAAACTCATCTTT. It is translated as CALGELGPPRPSGAAYTDKLIF.

This clone was detected only a few times. The rearrangement links TRDV1 to TRDJ2, with 12 nucleotides matching TRDD3. The CDR3 totals 20 residues. CDR1 is TSWWSYY and CDR2 is QGS in the germline V gene. Trimming cost V 3 bases and J 7 bases; bases outside gene matches: 18. The CDR3 spells CALGDRRPFTGGYFGAQLFF. DNA for the CDR3: TGTGCTCTTGGGGATCGCCGGCCTTTTACTGGGGGATACTTCGGAGCACAACTCTTCTTT.

CDR3 sequence reads: CAYRSIGGTTDKLIF. Written as DNA, the CDR3 is TGTGCTTATAGGAGTATTGGGGGGACGACCGATAAACTCATCTTT. The rearrangement uses TRAV38-2/DV8 and TRDJ1; the D gene is possibly TRDD3 (6 bases). This CDR3 contains 15 residues. V was trimmed by 2 bases and J by 2 bases, leaving 13 bases between them. Germline V gene sequence: CDR1 TSESDYY, CDR2 QEAYKQQN.

The genes are TRDV1 and TRDJ1; 13 nucleotides agree with TRDD3. CDR1 TSWWSYY and CDR2 QGS come from the germline V gene. This CDR3 is 21 amino acids long. V was pared by 3 bases and J by 2 bases, with 18 bases of the junction left unmatched. CDR3 DNA sequence: TGTGCTCTTGGGGATCCTAACCTCCTTACTGGGGGATACGGGCGGACCGATAAACTCATCTTT. This gives the protein CALGDPNLLTGGYGRTDKLIF.

In this sample, this clone turned up a few times. J is TRDJ1 and V is TRDV1, with 13 bases identical to TRDD3. The CDR3 sequence is 22 residues long. CDR1 is TSWWSYY, CDR2 QGS, per germline. The junction had 19 bases not matched to a gene; V was cut back by 3 bases and J by 0 bases. CDR3 nucleotide sequence: TGTGCTCTTGGGGACCATATTTTACTGGGGGATACGCGAGGTCAATACACCGATAAACTCATCTTT. Translated: CALGDHILLGDTRGQYTDKLIF.

Regarding this clone: An end of the junction does not agree with germline; a read error may underlie this. Other DNA variants within this sample encode the same CDR3. The rearrangement links TRDV1 to TRDJ1; 11 bases map to TRDD3. The CDR3 spans 16 residues. Germline loops: CDR1 TSWWSYY, CDR2 QGS. The CDR3 DNA reads as TGTGCTCTTGGAGAACTATGGGGGATACGCACCGATAAACTCATCTTT. Translation: CALGELWGIRTDKLIF.

In DNA form, the CDR3 reads TGTGCTCTTGGGGAGCCATTACTGACCTCGTACTGGTACTGGGGGATAAATCGGACCGATAAACTCATCTTT. It translates to CALGEPLLTSYWYWGINRTDKLIF. The chain is built from TRDV1 and TRDJ1; 11 bases align to TRDD3. After removal of 3 bases from V and 2 bases from J, the junction contained 29 bases not matched to a gene. The CDR3 sequence is 24 residues long. Germline V gene data show CDR1 as TSWWSYY and CDR2 as QGS.

This clone was observed a handful of times. The gene calls are TRDV3 and TRDJ1, with TRDD2 matching 7 bases. Germline V gives CDR1 TVYSNPD, CDR2 GDNSRS (reference sequence). This CDR3 spans 16 amino acids. In nucleotides, the CDR3 is TGTGCATGCGCCGTTCCTACTTCCCCTCCTGCTAATAAACTCATCTTT. Amino acid sequence: CACAVPTSPPANKLIF.

This clone occurred a few times. The genes are TRDV1 and TRDJ1, with 9 bases identical to TRDD3. The germline V gene encodes CDR1 TSWWSYY and CDR2 QGS. This CDR3 contains 23 residues. J gave up 1 base and V 2 bases, and 26 bases lay outside the gene matches. CDR3 bases: TGTGCTCTTGGGGAAGGATCTGGTGGCGGCACGCTCTGGGGGATGCTGGTCACCGATAAACTCATCTTT. Amino acids: CALGEGSGGGTLWGMLVTDKLIF.

The CDR3 loop is CALGAVPTGIWADKLIF. DNA for the CDR3: TGTGCTCTTGGGGCCGTTCCTACGGGGATCTGGGCCGATAAACTCATCTTT. This chain uses TRDV1 with TRDJ1; TRDD2 might be the D (7 bases). CDR3 length equals 17 residues. Germline-derived CDR1 and CDR2 are TSWWSYY and QGS. Trimming left V 4 bases short and J 3 bases short, with 21 bases between.

This clone was counted between two and nine times. The J gene is TRDJ4, the V gene TRDV1; D might be TRDD3 (5 bases). Germline values: CDR1 TSWWSYY, CDR2 QGS. The V gene lost 1 base and the J gene lost 0 bases, with 27 bases spanning the gap. This CDR3 has 20 residues. Written as DNA, the CDR3 is TGTGCTCTTGGGGAACCGGGGTACGTACGCCTTGGGGACCTGGCCAGACCCCTGATCTTT. Its protein is CALGEPGYVRLGDLARPLIF.

This chain joins TRAV29/DV5 and TRDJ1; D remains unclear. CDR1 and CDR2 (germline): NSMFDY, ISSIKDK. Trimming took 4 bases from V and 3 from J, leaving 22 bases between them. The CDR3 is 16 amino acids. CDR3 in amino acids: CAALGTLLYYADKLIF. CDR3 DNA sequence: TGTGCAGCACTTGGGACGCTCCTGTATTACGCCGATAAACTCATCTTT.

This clone came up a few times. This chain links TRDV1 with TRDJ1; 7 bases line up with TRDD3. V trimming: 6 bases; J trimming: 7 bases; junction bases outside the gene matches: 17. Germline assignment: CDR1 TSWWSYY and CDR2 QGS. The CDR3 has 16 amino acids. The CDR3 DNA is TGTGCTCTTGGCGAAGGTGAGGTCTGGGGGCCCCTTAAACTCATCTTT. Protein: CALGEGEVWGPLKLIF.

This clone was observed a handful of times. The rearrangement uses TRAV29/DV5 and TRDJ2, with 7 nucleotides matching TRDD3. The CDR3 runs 16 residues. CDR1 is NSMFDY and CDR2 is ISSIKDK in the germline V gene. J lost 3 bases, V lost 3 bases, and 11 bases had no gene match. This chain's CDR3 is CAAISGGSAMTAQLFF. For the CDR3, the DNA is TGTGCAGCAATTTCGGGGGGATCCGCCATGACAGCACAACTCTTCTTT.

On this clone itself: Other DNA sequences in this sample translate to the same CDR3. In DNA form, the CDR3 reads TGTGCTCTTGGGGGCGAGCGCTGGGGGATACGATTCTCCAAACTCATCTTT. Translated: CALGGERWGIRFSKLIF. J is TRDJ1 and V is TRDV1, with 12 bases lining up with TRDD3. CDR3 length: 17 amino acids. Germline assignment: CDR1 TSWWSYY and CDR2 QGS. The junction had 14 bases not matched to a gene; V was cut back by 4 bases and J by 8 bases.

This clone showed up just a few times. DNA of the CDR3: TGTGCTCTTGGGGAACTTACGTACACCGATAAACTCATCTTT. Its translation: CALGELTYTDKLIF. This chain connects TRDV1 to TRDJ1, with unresolved D. This CDR3 comprises 14 residues. V lost 0 bases and J 0 bases, leaving 5 bases between the germline ends. Germline CDR1 TSWWSYY, CDR2 QGS.

This clone has more than one count but fewer than ten. The V gene is TRDV2, the J gene TRDJ3, with 9 bases identical to TRDD3. Germline-derived CDR1 and CDR2 are GEAIGNYY and EKD. With V trimmed by 3 bases and J by 2 bases, 7 bases remained unmatched. The CDR3 is made up of 18 amino acids. CDR3 residues: CACDVVVGDTWDTRQMFF. The CDR3, as DNA: TGTGCCTGTGACGTCGTGGTGGGGGATACCTGGGACACCCGACAGATGTTTTTC.

The chain combines TRDV1 with TRDJ1; 9 bases are a match to TRDD3. V lost 4 bases to trimming and J lost 0 bases; unmatched junction nucleotides: 12. The CDR3 spans 18 residues. Looked up from germline, CDR1 is TSWWSYY and CDR2 is QGS. CDR3 amino acids: CALGVSQYWGTYTDKLIF. The CDR3 bases are TGTGCTCTTGGGGTCTCCCAGTACTGGGGGACCTACACCGATAAACTCATCTTT.

The chain joins TRDV1 to TRDJ2, with 7 nucleotides matching TRDD2. The CDR3 has 21 amino acids. With 3 bases clipped from V and 3 bases from J, the junction kept 22 bases outside the gene matches. CDR1 is TSWWSYY and CDR2 is QGS in the germline V gene. The CDR3 DNA follows: TGTGCTCTTGGGGAGATGAAAAGATTTCCTACGGAATCTTTAGTGACAGCACAACTCTTCTTT. The encoded protein is CALGEMKRFPTESLVTAQLFF.

The genes are TRDV1 and TRDJ1; D not resolved. The CDR3 is 14 residues long. In germline, CDR1 is TSWWSYY, CDR2 QGS. V was cut by 1 base and J by 5 bases, with 11 bases left in between. This chain's CDR3 is CALGERSRQDKLIF. In DNA, the CDR3 is TGTGCTCTTGGGGAACGGTCGCGGCAGGATAAACTCATCTTT.

The chain has TRDV1 and TRDJ1; TRDD3 agrees at 9 bases. CDR1 and CDR2 from the germline V gene are TSWWSYY and QGS. Trimming took 5 bases from V and 0 from J; bases not matched to a gene: 19. This CDR3 is built from 20 residues. The CDR3 sequence: CALGPVLYWGTHPYTDKLIF. The CDR3 region has the DNA TGTGCTCTTGGGCCCGTCCTGTACTGGGGGACACACCCGTACACCGATAAACTCATCTTT.

The V and J genes are TRDV1 and TRDJ1; no clear D gene. The CDR3 loop spans 13 amino acids. Germline V gene lookup returns CDR1 TSWWSYY and CDR2 QGS. Trimming cost V 0 bases and J 5 bases, with 7 bases left between them. CDR3 amino acids: CALGELLGDKLIF. DNA of the CDR3: TGTGCTCTTGGGGAACTCTTAGGGGATAAACTCATCTTT.

The gene calls are TRDV1 and TRDJ1, with D perhaps matching TRDD2 (7 bases). The V end was cut by 0 bases, the J end by 3 bases, with 41 bases between. The V gene's germline CDR1 is TSWWSYY and CDR2 QGS. This CDR3 has 25 amino acids. CDR3 in amino acids: CALGELGAFPAFLQSPGEVADKLIF. CDR3 in DNA: TGTGCTCTTGGGGAACTAGGGGCATTCCCTGCTTTCCTACAATCACCTGGGGAAGTCGCCGATAAACTCATCTTT.

This clone was seen only a few times. The genes are TRAV29/DV5 and TRDJ3; no reliable D call. This CDR3 contains 19 residues. Germline V CDR1 and CDR2: NSMFDY, ISSIKDK. V gave up 1 base and J gave up 2 bases, with 19 bases separating them. The CDR3 protein is CAASPGPPAGAWDTRQMFF. CDR3 nucleotide sequence: TGTGCAGCAAGCCCCGGCCCCCCGGCCGGAGCCTGGGACACCCGACAGATGTTTTTC.

The chain couples TRDV1 to TRDJ1; 8 positions agree with TRDD3. The CDR3 is made up of 16 amino acids. Germline loops: CDR1 TSWWSYY, CDR2 QGS. Trimming removed 8 bases from V and 1 base from J; junction bases left unmatched: 12. The CDR3 sequence: CALLVPMGDSTDKLIF. In DNA, the CDR3 is TGTGCTCTTCTAGTTCCTATGGGGGATTCCACCGATAAACTCATCTTT.